This section outlines one TCR beta chain sequence together with its context. This sample is drawn from a study of immune evolution from preneoplasia to lung adenocarcinoma. Profiling relied on immunoSEQ multiplex PCR, and the TCRdb table lists in-frame clones only, not all of them. The sample contains around 39,000 clones, about 73% of which appear only once. This CDR3 comprises 12 residues. The germline CDR1 and CDR2 sequences are WSHSY and SAAADI. The germline V and J ends were trimmed by 6 bases and 3 bases, with 8 bases remaining between them. The V gene is TRBV10-2, the J gene TRBJ1-2; D uncertain. The origin of this receptor is a person between 55 and 69 years old with lung adenocarcinoma. Material: FFPE invasive lung adenocarcinoma tissue. This chain's CDR3 is CASSTTDYGYTF. In DNA, the CDR3 is TGCGCCAGCAGCACAACAGACTATGGCTACACCTTC.